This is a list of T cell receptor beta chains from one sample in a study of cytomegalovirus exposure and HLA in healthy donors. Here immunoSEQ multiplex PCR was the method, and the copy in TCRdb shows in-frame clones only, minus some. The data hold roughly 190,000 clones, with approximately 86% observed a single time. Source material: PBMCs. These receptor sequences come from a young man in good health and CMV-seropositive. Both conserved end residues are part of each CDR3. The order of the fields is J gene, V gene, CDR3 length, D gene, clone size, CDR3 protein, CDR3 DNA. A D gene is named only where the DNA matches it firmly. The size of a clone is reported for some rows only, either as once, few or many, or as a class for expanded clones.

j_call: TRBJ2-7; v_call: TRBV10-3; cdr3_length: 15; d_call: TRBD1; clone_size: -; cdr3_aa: CAISLGQVLSNEQYF; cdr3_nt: TGTGCCATCAGCCTGGGACAGGTCCTTTCGAACGAGCAGTACTTC
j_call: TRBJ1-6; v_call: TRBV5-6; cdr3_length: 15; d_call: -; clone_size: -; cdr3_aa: CASSLGQVGGSPLHF; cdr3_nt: TGTGCCAGCAGCTTGGGGCAGGTAGGCGGTTCACCCCTCCACTTT
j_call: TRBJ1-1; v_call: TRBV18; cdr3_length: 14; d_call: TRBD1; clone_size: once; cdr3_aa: CASSPLQGSTEAFF; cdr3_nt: TGTGCCAGCTCACCTCTACAGGGGAGCACTGAAGCTTTCTTT
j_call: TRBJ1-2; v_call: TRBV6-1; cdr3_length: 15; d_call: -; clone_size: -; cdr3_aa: CASSLLVGQHYGYTF; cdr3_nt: TGTGCCAGCAGTCTCTTGGTCGGTCAGCACTATGGCTACACCTTC
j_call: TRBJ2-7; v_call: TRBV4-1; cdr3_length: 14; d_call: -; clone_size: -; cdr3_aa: CASSQGRTMYEQYF; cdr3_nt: TGCGCCAGCAGCCAAGGGCGGACAATGTACGAGCAGTACTTC
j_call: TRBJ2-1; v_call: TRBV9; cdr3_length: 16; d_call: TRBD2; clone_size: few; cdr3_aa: CASSELAGGGHNEQFF; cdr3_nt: TGTGCCAGCAGCGAACTAGCGGGAGGGGGGCACAATGAGCAGTTCTTC
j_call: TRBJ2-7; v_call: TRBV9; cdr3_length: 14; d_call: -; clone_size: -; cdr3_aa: CASSVEGATYEQYF; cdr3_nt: TGTGCCAGCAGCGTTGAAGGGGCGACCTACGAGCAGTACTTC
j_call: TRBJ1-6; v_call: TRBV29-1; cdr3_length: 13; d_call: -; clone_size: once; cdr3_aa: CSGSFGYNSPLHF; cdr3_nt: TGCAGCGGGTCATTCGGCTATAATTCACCCCTCCACTTT
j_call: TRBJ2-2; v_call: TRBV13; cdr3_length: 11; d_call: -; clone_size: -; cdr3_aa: CASSYYGELFF; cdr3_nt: TGTGCCAGCAGCTACTACGGGGAGCTGTTTTTT
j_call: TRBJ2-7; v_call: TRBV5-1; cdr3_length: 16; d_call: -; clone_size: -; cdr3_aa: CASSWGVTGSSYEQYF; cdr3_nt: TGCGCCAGCAGCTGGGGGGTAACGGGAAGCTCCTACGAGCAGTACTTC
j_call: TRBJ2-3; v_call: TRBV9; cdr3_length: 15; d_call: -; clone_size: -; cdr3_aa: CASSVVGRGTDTQYF; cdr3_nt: TGTGCCAGCAGCGTAGTTGGGCGGGGCACAGATACGCAGTATTTT
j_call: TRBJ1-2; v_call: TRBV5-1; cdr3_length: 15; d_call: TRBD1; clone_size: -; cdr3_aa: CASSPGTGGHYGYTF; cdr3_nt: TGCGCCAGCAGCCCTGGGACAGGGGGGCACTATGGCTACACCTTC
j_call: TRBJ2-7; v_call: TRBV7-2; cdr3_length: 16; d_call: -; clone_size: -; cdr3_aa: CASSLGGSRRFDEQYF; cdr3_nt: TGTGCCAGCAGCTTAGGTGGGAGCAGGCGTTTCGACGAGCAGTACTTC
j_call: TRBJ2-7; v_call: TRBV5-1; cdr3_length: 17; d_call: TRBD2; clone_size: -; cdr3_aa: CASSDLAGGPPTYEQYF; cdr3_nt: TGCGCCAGCAGCGATCTAGCGGGAGGGCCTCCTACCTACGAGCAGTACTTC
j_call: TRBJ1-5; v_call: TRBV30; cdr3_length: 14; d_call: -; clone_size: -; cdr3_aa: CAWSLARSNQPQHF; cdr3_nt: TGTGCCTGGAGTCTCGCCAGAAGCAATCAGCCCCAGCATTTT
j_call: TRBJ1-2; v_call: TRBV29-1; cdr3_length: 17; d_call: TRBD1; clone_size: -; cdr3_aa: CSVDRGGSDRDLYGYTF; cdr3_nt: TGCAGCGTTGATAGAGGGGGATCGGACAGGGACCTTTATGGCTACACCTTC
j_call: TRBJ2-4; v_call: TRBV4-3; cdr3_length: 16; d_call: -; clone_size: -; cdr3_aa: CASSQDGFLAKNIQYF; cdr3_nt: TGCGCCAGCAGCCAAGACGGGTTCCTAGCCAAAAACATTCAGTACTTC
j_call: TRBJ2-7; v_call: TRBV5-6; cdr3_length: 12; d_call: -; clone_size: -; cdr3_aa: CASSLSPHEQYF; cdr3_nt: TGTGCCAGCAGCTTGTCCCCGCACGAGCAGTACTTC
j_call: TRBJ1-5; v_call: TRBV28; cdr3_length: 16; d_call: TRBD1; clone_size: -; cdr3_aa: CASSSMDRETSQPQHF; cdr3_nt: TGTGCCAGCAGTTCTATGGACAGGGAGACGTCCCAGCCCCAGCATTTT
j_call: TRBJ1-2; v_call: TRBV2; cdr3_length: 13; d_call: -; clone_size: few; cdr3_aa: CASSENSGYGYTF; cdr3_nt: TGTGCCAGCAGTGAAAACTCGGGCTATGGCTACACCTTC
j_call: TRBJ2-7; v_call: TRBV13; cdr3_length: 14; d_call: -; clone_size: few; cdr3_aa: CASSLDSGSYEQYF; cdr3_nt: TGTGCCAGCAGCTTAGATAGCGGTTCCTACGAGCAGTACTTC
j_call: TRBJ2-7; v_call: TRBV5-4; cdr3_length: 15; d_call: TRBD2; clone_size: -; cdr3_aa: CASSLRLAGALEQYF; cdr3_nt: TGTGCCAGCAGCTTGCGACTAGCGGGAGCCCTCGAGCAGTACTTC
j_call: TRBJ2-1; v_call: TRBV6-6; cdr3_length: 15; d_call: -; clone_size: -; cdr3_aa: CASSYPRLVNNEQFF; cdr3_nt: TGTGCCAGCAGTTACCCGAGACTAGTTAATAATGAGCAGTTCTTC
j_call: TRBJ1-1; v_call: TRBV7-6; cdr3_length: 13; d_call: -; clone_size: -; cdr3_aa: CASSSTGNTEAFF; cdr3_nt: TGTGCCAGCAGCTCAACAGGGAACACTGAAGCTTTCTTT
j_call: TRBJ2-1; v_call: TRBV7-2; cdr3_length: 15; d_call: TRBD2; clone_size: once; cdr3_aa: CASSFSGRSSNEQFF; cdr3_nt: TGTGCCAGCAGCTTTAGCGGGAGATCCTCCAATGAGCAGTTCTTC
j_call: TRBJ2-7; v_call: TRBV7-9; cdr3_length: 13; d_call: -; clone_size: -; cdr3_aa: CASSREQYYEQYF; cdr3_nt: TGTGCCAGCAGCAGAGAACAGTACTACGAGCAGTACTTC